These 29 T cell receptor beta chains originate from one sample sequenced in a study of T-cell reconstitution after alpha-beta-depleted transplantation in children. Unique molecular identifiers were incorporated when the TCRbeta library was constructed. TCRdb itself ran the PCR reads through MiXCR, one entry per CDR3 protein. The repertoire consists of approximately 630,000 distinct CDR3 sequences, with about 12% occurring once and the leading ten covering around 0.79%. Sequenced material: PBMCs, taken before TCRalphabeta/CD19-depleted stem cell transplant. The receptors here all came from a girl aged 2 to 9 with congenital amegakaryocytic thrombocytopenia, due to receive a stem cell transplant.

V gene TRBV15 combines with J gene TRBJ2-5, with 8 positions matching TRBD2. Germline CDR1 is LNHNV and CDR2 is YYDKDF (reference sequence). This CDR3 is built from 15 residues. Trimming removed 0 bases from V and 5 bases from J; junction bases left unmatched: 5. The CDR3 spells CATSRDFLAGETQYF. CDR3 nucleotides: TGTGCCACCAGCAGAGACTTTCTAGCGGGCGAGACCCAGTACTTC.

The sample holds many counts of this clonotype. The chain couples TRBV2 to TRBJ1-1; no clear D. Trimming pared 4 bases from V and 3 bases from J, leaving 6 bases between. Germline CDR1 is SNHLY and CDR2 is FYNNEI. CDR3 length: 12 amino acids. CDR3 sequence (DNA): TGTGCCAGCAGTGTTAGGGACACTGAAGCTTTCTTT. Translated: CASSVRDTEAFF.

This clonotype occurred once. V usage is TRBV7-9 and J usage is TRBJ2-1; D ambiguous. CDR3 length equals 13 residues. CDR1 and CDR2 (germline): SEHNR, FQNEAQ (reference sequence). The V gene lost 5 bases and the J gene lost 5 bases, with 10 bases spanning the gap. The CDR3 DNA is TGTGCCAGCAGCGCGGACGTAAACAATGAGCAGTTCTTC. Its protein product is CASSADVNNEQFF.

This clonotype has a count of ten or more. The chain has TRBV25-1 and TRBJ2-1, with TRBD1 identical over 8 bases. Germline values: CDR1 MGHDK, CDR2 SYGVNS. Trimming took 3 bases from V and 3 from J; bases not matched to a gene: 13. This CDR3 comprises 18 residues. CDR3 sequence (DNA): TGTGCCAGCAGTGAGTCCCGTTGGACAGGGCAGATCTACAATGAGCAGTTCTTC. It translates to CASSESRWTGQIYNEQFF.

The CDR3 spells CSAIRGIEQFF. CDR3 nucleotides: TGCAGTGCTATAAGGGGGATTGAGCAGTTCTTC. The chain has TRBV20-1 and TRBJ2-1, with a weak D call TRBD1 (6 bases). Germline assignment: CDR1 DFQATT and CDR2 SNEGSKA (reference sequence). This CDR3 has 11 residues. Trimming shortened V by 4 bases and J by 9 bases, and 10 bases separated the two germline ends.

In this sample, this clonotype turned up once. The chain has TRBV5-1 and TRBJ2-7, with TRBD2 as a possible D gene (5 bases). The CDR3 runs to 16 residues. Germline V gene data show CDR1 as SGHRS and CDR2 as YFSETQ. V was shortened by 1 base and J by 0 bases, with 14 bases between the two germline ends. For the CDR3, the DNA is TGCGCCAGCAGCTTGTTTTCCGGGGAAGCCTCCTACGAGCAGTACTTC. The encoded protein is CASSLFSGEASYEQYF.

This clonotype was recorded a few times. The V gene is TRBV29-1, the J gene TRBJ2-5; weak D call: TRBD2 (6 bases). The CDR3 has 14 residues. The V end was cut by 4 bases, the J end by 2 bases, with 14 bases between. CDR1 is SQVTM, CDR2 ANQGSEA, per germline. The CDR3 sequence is CSVGFLAYQETQYF. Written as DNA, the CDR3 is TGCAGCGTTGGTTTTCTAGCGTATCAAGAGACCCAGTACTTC.

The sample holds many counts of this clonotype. The CDR3: CSARRLLAGGYEQYF. The CDR3 DNA reads as TGCAGTGCCCGAAGGCTCCTAGCGGGAGGATACGAGCAGTACTTC. The chain is built from TRBV20-1 and TRBJ2-7; the match to TRBD2 covers 11 bases. There are 15 residues in the CDR3. Germline CDR1 is DFQATT and CDR2 is SNEGSKA (reference sequence). The trim removed 6 bases at V and 4 bases at J, leaving 11 bases unmatched.

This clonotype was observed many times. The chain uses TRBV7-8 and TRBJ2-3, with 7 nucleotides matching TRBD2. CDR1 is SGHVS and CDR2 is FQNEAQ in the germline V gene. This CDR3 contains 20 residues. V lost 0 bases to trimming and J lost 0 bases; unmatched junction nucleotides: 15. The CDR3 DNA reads TGTGCCAGCAGCTTAGCTATCTCCGGACTAGTCGGGGCTAGCACAGATACGCAGTATTTT. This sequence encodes CASSLAISGLVGASTDTQYF.

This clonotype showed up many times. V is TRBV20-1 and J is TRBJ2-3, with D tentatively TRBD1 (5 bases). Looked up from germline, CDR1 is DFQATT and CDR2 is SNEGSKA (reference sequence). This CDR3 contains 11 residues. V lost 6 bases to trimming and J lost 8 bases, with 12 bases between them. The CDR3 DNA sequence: TGCAGTGCCAGGGCGGCCGGTACGCAGTATTTT. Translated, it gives CSARAAGTQYF.

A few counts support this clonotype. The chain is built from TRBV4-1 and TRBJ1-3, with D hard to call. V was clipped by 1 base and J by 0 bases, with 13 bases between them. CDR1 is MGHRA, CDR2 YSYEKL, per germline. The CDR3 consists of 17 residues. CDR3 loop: CASSQVDMGFSGNTIYF. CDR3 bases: TGCGCCAGCAGCCAAGTAGATATGGGGTTCTCTGGAAACACCATATATTTT.

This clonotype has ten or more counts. The CDR3 region is CSASVTGELFF. In DNA, the CDR3 is TGCAGTGCTAGCGTGACCGGGGAGCTGTTTTTT. The chain employs TRBV20-1 and TRBJ2-2; no reliable D call. Germline V gives CDR1 DFQATT, CDR2 SNEGSKA (reference sequence). V lost 3 bases and J lost 5, with 4 bases in between. The CDR3 sequence is 11 residues long.

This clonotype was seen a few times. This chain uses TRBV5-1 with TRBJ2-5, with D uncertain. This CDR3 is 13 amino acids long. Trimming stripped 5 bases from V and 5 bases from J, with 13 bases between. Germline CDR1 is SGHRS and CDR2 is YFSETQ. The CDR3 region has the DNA TGCGCCAGCAGGGTCAGAGGTGGGGAGACCCAGTACTTC. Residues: CASRVRGGETQYF.

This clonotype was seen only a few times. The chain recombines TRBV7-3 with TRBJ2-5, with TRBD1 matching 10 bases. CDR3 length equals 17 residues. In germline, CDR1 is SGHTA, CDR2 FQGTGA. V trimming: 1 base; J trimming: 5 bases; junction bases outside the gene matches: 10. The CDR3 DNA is TGTGCCAGCAGCTTAAAGACCGGGACAGGGGTTTCGGAGACCCAGTACTTC. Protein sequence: CASSLKTGTGVSETQYF.

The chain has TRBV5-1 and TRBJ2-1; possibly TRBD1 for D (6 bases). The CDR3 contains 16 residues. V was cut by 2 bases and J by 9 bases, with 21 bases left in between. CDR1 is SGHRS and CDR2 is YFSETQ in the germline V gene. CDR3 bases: TGCGCCAGCAGCTTTGCCGGGACAAATTGGAACGGTGAGCAGTTCTTC. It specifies CASSFAGTNWNGEQFF. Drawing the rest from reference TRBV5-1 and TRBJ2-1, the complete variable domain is KAGVTQTPRYLIKTRGQQVTLSCSPISGHRSVSWYQQTPGQGLQFLFEYFSETQRNKGNFPGRFSGRQFSNSRSEMNVSTLELGDSALYLCASSFAGTNWNGEQFFGPGTRLTVL.

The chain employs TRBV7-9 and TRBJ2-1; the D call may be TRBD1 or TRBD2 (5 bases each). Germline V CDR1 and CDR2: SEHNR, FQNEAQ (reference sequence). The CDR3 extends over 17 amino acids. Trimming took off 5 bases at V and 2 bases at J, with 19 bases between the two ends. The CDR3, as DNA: TGTGCCAGCAGCCTCCCGGGGACCTCTTCAGCCTACAATGAGCAGTTCTTC. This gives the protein CASSLPGTSSAYNEQFF. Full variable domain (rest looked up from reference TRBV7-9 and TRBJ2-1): DTGVSQNPRHKITKRGQNVTFRCDPISEHNRLYWYRQTLGQGPEFLTYFQNEAQLEKSRLLSDRFSAERPKGSFSTLEIQRTEQGDSAMYLCASSLPGTSSAYNEQFFGPGTRLTVL.

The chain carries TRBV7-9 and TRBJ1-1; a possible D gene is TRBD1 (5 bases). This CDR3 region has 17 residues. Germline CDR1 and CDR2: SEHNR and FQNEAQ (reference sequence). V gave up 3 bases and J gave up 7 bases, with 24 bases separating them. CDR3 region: CASSFLGGYGFISEAFF. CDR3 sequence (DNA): TGTGCCAGCAGCTTTTTGGGGGGGTATGGTTTTATCAGTGAAGCTTTCTTT.

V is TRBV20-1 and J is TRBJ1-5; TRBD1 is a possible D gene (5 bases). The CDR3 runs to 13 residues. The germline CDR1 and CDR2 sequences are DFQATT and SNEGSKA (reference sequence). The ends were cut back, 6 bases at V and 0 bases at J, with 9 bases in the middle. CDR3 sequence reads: CSAGDLSNQPQHF. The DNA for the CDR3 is TGCAGTGCAGGGGACCTTAGCAATCAGCCCCAGCATTTT.

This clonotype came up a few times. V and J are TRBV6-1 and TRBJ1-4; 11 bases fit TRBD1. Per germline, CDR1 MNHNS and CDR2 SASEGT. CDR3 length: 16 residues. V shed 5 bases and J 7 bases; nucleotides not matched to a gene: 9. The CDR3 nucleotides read TGTGCCAGCAGTAGGTCCGGGACAGGGGGGGCTGAAAAACTGTTTTTT. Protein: CASSRSGTGGAEKLFF.

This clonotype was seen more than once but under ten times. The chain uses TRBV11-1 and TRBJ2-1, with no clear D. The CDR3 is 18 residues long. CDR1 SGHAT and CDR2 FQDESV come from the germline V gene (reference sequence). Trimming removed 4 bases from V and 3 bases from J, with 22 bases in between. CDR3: CASSSSQSDTANYNEQFF. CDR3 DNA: TGTGCCAGCAGCTCATCGCAATCAGACACGGCGAACTACAATGAGCAGTTCTTC.

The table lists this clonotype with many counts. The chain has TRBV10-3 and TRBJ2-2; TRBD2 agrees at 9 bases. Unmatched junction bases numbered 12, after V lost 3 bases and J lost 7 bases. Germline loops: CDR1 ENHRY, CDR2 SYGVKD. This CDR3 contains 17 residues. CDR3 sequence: CAISDGGRAEVSGELFF. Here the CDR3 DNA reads TGTGCCATCAGTGACGGCGGGAGGGCCGAAGTCAGCGGGGAGCTGTTTTTT.

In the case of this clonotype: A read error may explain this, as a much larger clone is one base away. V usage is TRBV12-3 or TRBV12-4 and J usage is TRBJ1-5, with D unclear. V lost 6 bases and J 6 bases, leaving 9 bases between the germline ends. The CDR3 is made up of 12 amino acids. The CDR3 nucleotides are TGTGCCAGCAGCGAAATTTGTCAGCCCCAGCATTTT. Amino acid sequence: CASSEICQPQHF.

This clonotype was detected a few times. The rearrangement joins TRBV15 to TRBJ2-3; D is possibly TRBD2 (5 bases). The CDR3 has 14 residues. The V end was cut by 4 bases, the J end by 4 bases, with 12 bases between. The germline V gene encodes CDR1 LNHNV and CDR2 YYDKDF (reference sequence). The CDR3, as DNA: TGTGCCACCAGCAACCGGGGTAGCGCAGATACGCAGTATTTT. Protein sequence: CATSNRGSADTQYF.

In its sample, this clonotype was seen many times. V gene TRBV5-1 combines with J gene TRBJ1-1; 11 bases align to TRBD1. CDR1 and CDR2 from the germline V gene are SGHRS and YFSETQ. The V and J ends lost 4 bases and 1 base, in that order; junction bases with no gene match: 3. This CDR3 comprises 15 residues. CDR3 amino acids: CASSGGQGENTEAFF. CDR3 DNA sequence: TGCGCCAGCAGCGGGGGACAGGGGGAGAACACTGAAGCTTTCTTT.

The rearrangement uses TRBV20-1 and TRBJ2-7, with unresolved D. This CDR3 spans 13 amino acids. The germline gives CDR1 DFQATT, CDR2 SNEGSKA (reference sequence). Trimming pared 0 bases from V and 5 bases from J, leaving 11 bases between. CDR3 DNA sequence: TGCAGTGCTAGAGAAAGTGCGGCTAACGAGCAGTACTTC. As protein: CSARESAANEQYF.

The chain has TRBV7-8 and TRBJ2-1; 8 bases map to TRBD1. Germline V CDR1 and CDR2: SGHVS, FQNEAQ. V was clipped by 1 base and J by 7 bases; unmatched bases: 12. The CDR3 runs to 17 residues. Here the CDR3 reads CASSLVRDRPPGNEQFF. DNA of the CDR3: TGTGCCAGCAGCTTAGTCCGGGACAGGCCCCCGGGGAATGAGCAGTTCTTC.

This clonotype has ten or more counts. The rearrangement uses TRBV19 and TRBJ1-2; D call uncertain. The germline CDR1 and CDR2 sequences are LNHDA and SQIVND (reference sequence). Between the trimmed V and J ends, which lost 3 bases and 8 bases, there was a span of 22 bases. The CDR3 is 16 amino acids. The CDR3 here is CASSILGVMIGVGYTF. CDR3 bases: TGTGCCAGTAGTATTTTGGGTGTCATGATCGGTGTCGGCTACACCTTC.

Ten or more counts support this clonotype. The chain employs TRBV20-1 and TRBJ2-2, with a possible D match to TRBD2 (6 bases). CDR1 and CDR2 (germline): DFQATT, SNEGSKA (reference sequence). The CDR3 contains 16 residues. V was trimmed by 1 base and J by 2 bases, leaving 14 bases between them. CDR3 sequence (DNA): TGCAGTGCTAGAGGCCCGGGACTGACCAACACCGGGGAGCTGTTTTTT. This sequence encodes CSARGPGLTNTGELFF.

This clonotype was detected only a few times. The CDR3 loop reads CASNEVGYSGANVLTF. CDR3 bases: TGTGCCAGTAACGAGGTAGGATACTCTGGGGCCAACGTCCTGACTTTC. The chain uses TRBV19 and TRBJ2-6; D unclear. The V end lost 7 bases, the J end lost 0 bases, and 13 bases lay between the germline ends. This CDR3 region has 16 residues. Germline V gene data show CDR1 as LNHDA and CDR2 as SQIVND (reference sequence).